A single sample is the source of the 10 T cell receptor beta chains below, sequenced in a study of blood T cell repertoires in COVID-19. TCRdb's copy holds only in-frame clones and misses some; the assay was immunoSEQ multiplex PCR. The repertoire holds fewer than 85,000 clones, with about four fifths as singletons. The source material was peripheral blood. These receptors were obtained from a woman aged 80 or over with active or convalescent COVID-19.

This clone was recorded once. The genes are TRBV7-6 and TRBJ2-2; D is uncertain. The CDR3 has 16 amino acids. Between the trimmed V and J ends, which lost 2 bases and 0 bases, there was a span of 10 bases. Looked up from germline, CDR1 is SGHVS and CDR2 is FNYEAQ. For the CDR3, the DNA is TGTGCCAGCAGCTTATATTCAACAGCGAACACCGGGGAGCTGTTTTTT. This sequence encodes CASSLYSTANTGELFF.

The chain joins TRBV11-3 to TRBJ1-6, with 8 bases fitting TRBD1. Unmatched junction bases numbered 0, after V lost 5 bases and J lost 6 bases. Germline V lookup: CDR1 SGHNT, CDR2 YENEEA. This CDR3 comprises 13 residues. CDR3 residues: CASSQGANSPLHF. CDR3 DNA: TGTGCCAGCAGCCAGGGGGCTAATTCACCCCTCCACTTT.

The chain links TRBV19 to TRBJ2-5, with TRBD1 matching 10 bases. The CDR3 extends over 14 amino acids. Germline values: CDR1 LNHDA, CDR2 SQIVND (reference sequence). V was clipped by 9 bases and J by 5 bases; unmatched bases: 9. The CDR3 DNA follows: TGTGCCAGCGCCCGGGACAGGGGACTGGAGACCCAGTACTTC. Protein: CASARDRGLETQYF. Supplemented by reference TRBV19 and TRBJ2-5, the full variable domain reads DGGITQSPKYLFRKEGQNVTLSCEQNLNHDAMYWYRQDPGQGLRLIYYSQIVNDFQKGDIAEGYSVSREKKESFPLTVTSAQKNPTAFYLCASARDRGLETQYFGPGTRLLVL.

V is TRBV5-1 and J is TRBJ1-2, with D possibly being TRBD1 (6 bases). Trimming shortened V by 0 bases and J by 2 bases, and 8 bases separated the two germline ends. This CDR3 contains 14 residues. Looked up from germline, CDR1 is SGHRS and CDR2 is YFSETQ. The CDR3 sequence: CASSLGQGNYGYTF. For the CDR3, the DNA is TGCGCCAGCAGCTTGGGGCAGGGGAACTATGGCTACACCTTC.

This clone was seen a handful of times. V gene TRBV5-6 combines with J gene TRBJ2-5, with 11 bases lining up with TRBD2. Germline CDR1 and CDR2: SGHDT and YYEEEE. This CDR3 comprises 15 residues. The V gene end was trimmed by 0 bases and the J gene end by 4 bases; junction bases not matched to a gene: 2. The CDR3 nucleotides are TGTGCCAGCAGCTTGGCGCTAGCGGGGGGAGAGACCCAGTACTTC. Translation: CASSLALAGGETQYF.

The V call is TRBV20-1, the J call TRBJ2-7; perhaps TRBD1 as D (5 bases). Trimming removed 6 bases from V and 1 base from J, with 7 bases in between. This CDR3 comprises 11 residues. CDR1 and CDR2 from the germline V gene are DFQATT and SNEGSKA (reference sequence). CDR3 nucleotides: TGCAGTGCCAGACAGTCCTACGAGCAGTACTTC. Protein sequence: CSARQSYEQYF.

The V and J genes are TRBV7-2 and TRBJ1-1, with D perhaps matching TRBD1 (5 bases). The CDR3 spans 17 residues. Trimming pared 1 base from V and 4 bases from J, leaving 19 bases between. Per germline, CDR1 SGHTA and CDR2 FQGNSA. CDR3 sequence reads: CASSLVLGSSGGTEAFF. Here the CDR3 DNA reads TGTGCCAGCAGCTTAGTGTTAGGCAGCAGCGGGGGCACTGAAGCTTTCTTT.

The rearrangement links TRBV6-4 to TRBJ2-3; perhaps TRBD1 as D (5 bases). The V end lost 10 bases, the J end lost 3 bases, and 17 bases lay between the germline ends. The CDR3 is 14 residues long. Germline V CDR1 and CDR2: MRHNA, SNTAGT. This CDR3 reads CAILNRPPTDTQYF. Here the CDR3 DNA reads TGTGCCATACTTAACAGGCCTCCAACAGATACGCAGTATTTT.

This chain joins TRBV27 and TRBJ1-4; 7 bases agree with TRBD1. CDR1 is MNHEY, CDR2 SMNVEV, per germline (reference sequence). V lost 5 bases and J lost 6; bases outside the gene matches: 9. CDR3 size: 15 residues. Written as DNA, the CDR3 is TGTGCCAGCAGTCTAAGAGGGGGCTCTCATGAAAAACTGTTTTTT. Translated: CASSLRGGSHEKLFF.

This clone was seen ten or more times. The rearrangement links TRBV3-1 (or the pseudogene TRBV3-2) to TRBJ2-7, with D perhaps matching TRBD1 (7 bases). Germline V CDR1 and CDR2: LGHDT, YNNKEL (reference sequence). V was pared by 1 base and J by 4 bases, with 11 bases between. The CDR3 spans 14 residues. The CDR3 loop is CASSQVSGGYEQYF. CDR3 nucleotide sequence: TGTGCCAGCAGCCAAGTATCAGGGGGGTACGAGCAGTACTTC.